The next 12 T cell receptor beta chains were all read from a single sample in a study of T cell responses to AZD1222 COVID-19 vaccine. This table comes from immunoSEQ multiplex PCR, and its TCRdb copy is limited to in-frame clones, with some not included. There are approximately 110,000 clones in the sample; more than 70% occur only once, and about 9.1% lies in the top ten. Sequencing was performed on peripheral blood, taken on day 0 of AZD1222 vaccination. The receptors were sampled from an adult in good health.

CDR3: CASSQPAQGTEAFF. The DNA for the CDR3 is TGTGCCAGCAGCCAGCCCGCACAGGGGACTGAAGCTTTCTTT. V and J are TRBV4-2 and TRBJ1-1; 7 bases line up with TRBD1. The junction had 6 bases not matched to a gene; V was cut back by 3 bases and J by 5 bases. The germline gives CDR1 LGHNA, CDR2 YNFKEQ. This CDR3 is built from 14 residues.

The chain combines TRBV6-4 with TRBJ2-3, with 8 bases that match TRBD2. The CDR3 is 15 amino acids. Trimming removed 2 bases from V and 6 bases from J; junction bases left unmatched: 7. CDR1 and CDR2 (germline): MRHNA, SNTAGT. The CDR3 DNA reads as TGTGCCAGCAGTGACCCTGGGACTAGTTTGGATACGCAGTATTTT. It specifies CASSDPGTSLDTQYF.

This chain joins TRBV2 and TRBJ1-2; TRBD1 aligns across 9 bases. The junction had 8 bases not matched to a gene; V was cut back by 7 bases and J by 2 bases. There are 15 residues in the CDR3. Looked up from germline, CDR1 is SNHLY and CDR2 is FYNNEI. The DNA for the CDR3 is TGTGCCAGCAATTCCGGGACAGGGAAAAACTATGGCTACACCTTC. Translating gives CASNSGTGKNYGYTF.

This clone was seen a handful of times. The chain combines TRBV19 with TRBJ2-6; no clear D. Trimming removed 6 bases from V and 0 bases from J, with 6 bases in between. CDR3 size: 14 residues. CDR1 is LNHDA and CDR2 is SQIVND in the germline V gene (reference sequence). Here the CDR3 DNA reads TGTGCCAGTAGCCCTAACTCTGGGGCCAACGTCCTGACTTTC. Protein sequence: CASSPNSGANVLTF.

This chain links TRBV14 with TRBJ2-1; 8 bases are a match to TRBD1. Trimming removed 0 bases from V and 3 bases from J; junction bases left unmatched: 4. The CDR3 consists of 16 residues. The germline V gene encodes CDR1 SGHDN and CDR2 FVKESK. In DNA form, the CDR3 reads TGTGCCAGCAGCCAAGAGGGGACAGGAAACTACAATGAGCAGTTCTTC. Translation: CASSQEGTGNYNEQFF. Combining the CDR3 with reference TRBV14 and TRBJ2-1 gives the whole variable domain EAGVTQFPSHSVIEKGQTVTLRCDPISGHDNLYWYRRVMGKEIKFLLHFVKESKQDESGMPNNRFLAERTGGTYSTLKVQPAELEDSGVYFCASSQEGTGNYNEQFFGPGTRLTVL.

This clone has just one count. The chain carries TRBV5-4 and TRBJ2-7; TRBD1 matches at 8 bases. The CDR3 sequence is 14 residues long. CDR1 SGHNT and CDR2 YYREEE come from the germline V gene (reference sequence). J was trimmed by 3 bases and V by 0 bases; bases with no gene match: 2. For the CDR3, the DNA is TGTGCCAGCAGCTTGGGGACAGGGAACTACGAGCAGTACTTC. It is translated as CASSLGTGNYEQYF.

The V gene is TRBV4-3, the J gene TRBJ2-1, with 8 bases identical to TRBD2. The J segment lost 2 bases and the V segment lost 2 bases, leaving 5 bases of the junction unmatched. The CDR3 is 16 residues long. Germline V gene lookup returns CDR1 LGHNA and CDR2 YSLEER. The CDR3 region has the DNA TGCGCCAGCAGCCAAAGCCTACTAGCGGCCTACAATGAGCAGTTCTTC. This gives the protein CASSQSLLAAYNEQFF.

The V call is TRBV2, the J call TRBJ2-7, with unresolved D. Germline V gene lookup returns CDR1 SNHLY and CDR2 FYNNEI. The CDR3 is 13 residues long. Trimming stripped 7 bases from V and 2 bases from J, with 12 bases between. The DNA of the CDR3 is TGTGCCAGCACTAGGTACGCGGCCTACGAGCAGTACTTC. It encodes CASTRYAAYEQYF. Full variable domain (outside the CDR3, taken from reference TRBV2 and TRBJ2-7): EPEVTQTPSHQVTQMGQEVILRCVPISNHLYFYWYRQILGQKVEFLVSFYNNEISEKSEIFDDQFSVERPDGSNFTLKIRSTKLEDSAMYFCASTRYAAYEQYFGPGTRLTVT.

The chain joins TRBV19 to TRBJ1-1; D call uncertain. V was cut by 6 bases and J by 1 base, with 12 bases left in between. The CDR3 loop spans 14 amino acids. The germline CDR1 and CDR2 sequences are LNHDA and SQIVND (reference sequence). The DNA for the CDR3 is TGTGCCAGTAGCAGAACGGACCCGAACACTGAAGCTTTCTTT. Its protein product is CASSRTDPNTEAFF.

This chain's CDR3 is CATSDPTFPYEQYF. For the CDR3, the DNA is TGTGCCACCAGTGACCCGACATTCCCCTACGAGCAGTACTTC. This chain joins TRBV24-1 and TRBJ2-7; no definite D call. V lost 4 bases and J 2 bases, leaving 11 bases between the germline ends. The CDR3 is 14 amino acids. The germline gives CDR1 KGHDR, CDR2 SFDVKD.

This chain connects TRBV6-6 to TRBJ2-7, with TRBD1 identical over 8 bases. The CDR3 sequence is 14 residues long. The germline V gene has CDR1 MNHNY and CDR2 SVGAGI (reference sequence). Germline trimming cut 5 bases from V and 3 bases from J; bases unmatched to any gene: 6. The CDR3, as DNA: TGTGCCAGCAGTCGGACAGGGTCGGACTACGAGCAGTACTTC. Translated, it gives CASSRTGSDYEQYF.

The chain uses TRBV18 and TRBJ2-2, with D unclear. This CDR3 has 12 amino acids. CDR1 KGHSH and CDR2 LQKENI come from the germline V gene. Trimming took off 3 bases at V and 5 bases at J, with 4 bases between the two ends. CDR3 loop: CASSPSTGELFF. The CDR3 DNA reads TGTGCCAGCTCACCTTCAACCGGGGAGCTGTTTTTT. The entire variable domain, with the rest obtained from reference TRBV18 and TRBJ2-2, is as follows: NAGVMQNPRHLVRRRGQEARLRCSPMKGHSHVYWYRQLPEEGLKFMVYLQKENIIDESGMPKERFSAEFPKEGPSILRIQQVVRGDSAAYFCASSPSTGELFFGEGSRLTVL.